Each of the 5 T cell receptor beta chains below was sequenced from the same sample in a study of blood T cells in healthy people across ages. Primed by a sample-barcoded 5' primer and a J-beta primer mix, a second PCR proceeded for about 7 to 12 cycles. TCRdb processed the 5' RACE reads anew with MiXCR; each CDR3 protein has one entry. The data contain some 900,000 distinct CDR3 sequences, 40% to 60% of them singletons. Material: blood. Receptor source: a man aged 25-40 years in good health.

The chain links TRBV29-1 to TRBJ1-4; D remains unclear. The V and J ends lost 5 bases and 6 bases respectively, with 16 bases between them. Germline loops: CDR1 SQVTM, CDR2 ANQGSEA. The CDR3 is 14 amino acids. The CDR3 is CSVSSGRLDEKLFF. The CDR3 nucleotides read TGCAGCGTTAGTAGCGGACGATTGGATGAAAAACTGTTTTTT.

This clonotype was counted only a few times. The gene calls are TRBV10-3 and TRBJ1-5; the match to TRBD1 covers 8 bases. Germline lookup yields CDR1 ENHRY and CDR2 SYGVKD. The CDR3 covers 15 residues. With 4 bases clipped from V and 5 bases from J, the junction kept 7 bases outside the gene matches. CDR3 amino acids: CAISVGQGLDQPQHF. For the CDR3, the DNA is TGTGCCATCAGTGTCGGACAGGGATTAGATCAGCCCCAGCATTTT.

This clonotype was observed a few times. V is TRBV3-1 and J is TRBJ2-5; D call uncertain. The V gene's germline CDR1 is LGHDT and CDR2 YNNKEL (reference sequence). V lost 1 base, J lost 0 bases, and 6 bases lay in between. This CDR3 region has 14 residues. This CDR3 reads CASSQGTHQETQYF. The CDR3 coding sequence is TGTGCCAGCAGCCAAGGAACCCACCAAGAGACCCAGTACTTC.

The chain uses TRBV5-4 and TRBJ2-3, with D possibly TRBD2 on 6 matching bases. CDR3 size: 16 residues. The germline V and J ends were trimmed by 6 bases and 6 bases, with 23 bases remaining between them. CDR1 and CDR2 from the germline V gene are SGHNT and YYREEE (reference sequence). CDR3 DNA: TGTGCCAGCACCTCCAGCGGGCGGCAGGTTACCGATACGCAGTATTTT. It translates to CASTSSGRQVTDTQYF.

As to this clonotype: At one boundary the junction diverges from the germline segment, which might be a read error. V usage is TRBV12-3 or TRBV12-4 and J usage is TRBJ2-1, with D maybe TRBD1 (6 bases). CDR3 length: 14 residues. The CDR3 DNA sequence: TGTGCCGGCAGTTTTCTTCCAGGGGTTATGGGGCAGTTCTTC. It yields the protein CAGSFLPGVMGQFF.